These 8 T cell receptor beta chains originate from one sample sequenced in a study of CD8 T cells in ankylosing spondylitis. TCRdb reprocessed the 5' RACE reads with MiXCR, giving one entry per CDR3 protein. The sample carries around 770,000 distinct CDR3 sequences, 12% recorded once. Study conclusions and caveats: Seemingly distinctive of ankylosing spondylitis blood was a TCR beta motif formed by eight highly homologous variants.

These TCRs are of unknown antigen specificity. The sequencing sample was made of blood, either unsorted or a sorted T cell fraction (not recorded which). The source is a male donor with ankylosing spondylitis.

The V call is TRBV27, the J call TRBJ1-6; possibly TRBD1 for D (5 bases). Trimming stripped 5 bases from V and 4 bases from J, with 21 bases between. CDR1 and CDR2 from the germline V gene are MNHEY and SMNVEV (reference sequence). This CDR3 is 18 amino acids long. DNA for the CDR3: TGTGCCAGCAGTCGGGACCCCGGATATATAGGGTATAATTCACCCCTCCACTTT. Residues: CASSRDPGYIGYNSPLHF.

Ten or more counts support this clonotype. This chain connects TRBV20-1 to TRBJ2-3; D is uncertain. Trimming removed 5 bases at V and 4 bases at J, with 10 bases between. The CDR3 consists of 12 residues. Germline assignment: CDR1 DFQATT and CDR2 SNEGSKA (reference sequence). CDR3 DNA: TGCAGTGCTTACCCGGGCGCAGATACGCAGTATTTT. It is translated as CSAYPGADTQYF.

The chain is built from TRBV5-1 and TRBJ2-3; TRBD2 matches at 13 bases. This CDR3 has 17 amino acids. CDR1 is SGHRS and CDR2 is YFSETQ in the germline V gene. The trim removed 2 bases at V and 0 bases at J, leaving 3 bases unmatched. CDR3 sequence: CASSLPGLAGSTDTQYF. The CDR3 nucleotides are TGCGCCAGCAGCTTACCGGGACTAGCGGGAAGCACAGATACGCAGTATTTT.

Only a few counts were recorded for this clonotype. The CDR3 sequence: CASSRYGQGGRVYGYTF. DNA of the CDR3: TGCGCCAGCAGCCGGTACGGACAGGGGGGACGTGTCTATGGCTACACCTTC. This chain joins TRBV4-3 and TRBJ1-2; 10 bases agree with TRBD1. The CDR3 is 17 amino acids. Trimming removed 4 bases from V and 4 bases from J; junction bases left unmatched: 12. From germline, CDR1 is LGHNA and CDR2 YSLEER.

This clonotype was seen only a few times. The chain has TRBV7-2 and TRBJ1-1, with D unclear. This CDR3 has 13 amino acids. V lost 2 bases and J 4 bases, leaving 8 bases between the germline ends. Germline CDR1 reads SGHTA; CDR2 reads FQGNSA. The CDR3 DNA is TGTGCCAGCAGCTTAATGCGGTTCACTGAAGCTTTCTTT. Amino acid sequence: CASSLMRFTEAFF.

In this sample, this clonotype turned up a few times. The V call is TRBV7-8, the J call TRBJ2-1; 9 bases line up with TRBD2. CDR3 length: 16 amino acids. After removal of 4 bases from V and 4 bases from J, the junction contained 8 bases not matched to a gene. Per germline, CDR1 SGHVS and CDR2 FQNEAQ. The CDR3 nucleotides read TGTGCCAGCAGCTACAAGCGGGGGGTGGATTACAATGAGCAGTTCTTC. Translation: CASSYKRGVDYNEQFF.

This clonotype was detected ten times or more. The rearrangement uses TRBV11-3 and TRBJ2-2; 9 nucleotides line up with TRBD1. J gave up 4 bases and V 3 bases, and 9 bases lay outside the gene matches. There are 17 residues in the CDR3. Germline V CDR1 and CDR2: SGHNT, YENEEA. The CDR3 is CASSFGQGRRGTGELFF. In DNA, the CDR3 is TGTGCCAGCAGCTTTGGACAGGGGCGCCGGGGCACCGGGGAGCTGTTTTTT.

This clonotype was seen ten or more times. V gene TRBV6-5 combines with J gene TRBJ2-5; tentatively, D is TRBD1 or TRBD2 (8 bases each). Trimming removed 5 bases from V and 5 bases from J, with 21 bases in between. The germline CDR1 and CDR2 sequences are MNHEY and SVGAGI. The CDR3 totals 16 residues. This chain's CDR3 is CASSHRTGRGDETQYF. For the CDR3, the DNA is TGTGCCAGCAGTCACCGGACAGGGCGGGGGGATGAGACCCAGTACTTC.